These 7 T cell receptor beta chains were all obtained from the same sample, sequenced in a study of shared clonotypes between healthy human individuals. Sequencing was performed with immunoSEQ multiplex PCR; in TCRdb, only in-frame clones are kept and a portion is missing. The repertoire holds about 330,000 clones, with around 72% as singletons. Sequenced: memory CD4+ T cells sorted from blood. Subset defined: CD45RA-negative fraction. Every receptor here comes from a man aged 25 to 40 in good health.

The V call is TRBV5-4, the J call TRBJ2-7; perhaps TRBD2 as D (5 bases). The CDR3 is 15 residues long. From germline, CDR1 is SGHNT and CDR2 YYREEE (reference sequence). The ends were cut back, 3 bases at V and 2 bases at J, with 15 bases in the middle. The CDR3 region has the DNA TGTGCCAGCAGCTCGGGTTATAGCGCCGCCTACGAGCAGTACTTC. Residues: CASSSGYSAAYEQYF. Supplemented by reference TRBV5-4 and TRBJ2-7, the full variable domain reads ETGVTQSPTHLIKTRGQQVTLRCSSQSGHNTVSWYQQALGQGPQFIFQYYREEENGRGNFPPRFSGLQFPNYSSELNVNALELDDSALYLCASSSGYSAAYEQYFGPGTRLTVT.

This CDR3 reads CATSSGQVTVHEQFF. DNA for the CDR3: TGTGCCACCAGCAGCGGACAGGTAACAGTCCATGAGCAGTTCTTC. The gene calls are TRBV15 and TRBJ2-1; 7 positions match TRBD1. The junction had 10 bases not matched to a gene; V was cut back by 3 bases and J by 8 bases. CDR1 is LNHNV, CDR2 YYDKDF, per germline (reference sequence). The CDR3 is 15 residues long.

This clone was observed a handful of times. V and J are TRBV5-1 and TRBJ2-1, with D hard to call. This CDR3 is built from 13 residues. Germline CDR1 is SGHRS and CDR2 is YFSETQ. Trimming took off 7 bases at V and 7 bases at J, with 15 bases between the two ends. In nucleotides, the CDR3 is TGCGCCAGCTCGGCGGAGCTAGGAAATGAGCAGTTCTTC. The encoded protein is CASSAELGNEQFF.

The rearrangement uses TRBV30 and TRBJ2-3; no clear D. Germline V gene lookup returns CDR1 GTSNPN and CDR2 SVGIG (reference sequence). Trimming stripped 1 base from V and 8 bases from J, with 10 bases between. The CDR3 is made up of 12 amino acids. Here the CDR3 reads CAWSAWLGTQYF. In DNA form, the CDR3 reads TGTGCCTGGAGTGCCTGGTTAGGTACGCAGTATTTT. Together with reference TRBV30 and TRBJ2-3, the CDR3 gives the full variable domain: SQTIHQWPATLVQPVGSPLSLECTVEGTSNPNLYWYRQAAGRGLQLLFYSVGIGQISSEVPQNLSASRPQDRQFILSSKKLLLSDSGFYLCAWSAWLGTQYFGPGTRLTVL.

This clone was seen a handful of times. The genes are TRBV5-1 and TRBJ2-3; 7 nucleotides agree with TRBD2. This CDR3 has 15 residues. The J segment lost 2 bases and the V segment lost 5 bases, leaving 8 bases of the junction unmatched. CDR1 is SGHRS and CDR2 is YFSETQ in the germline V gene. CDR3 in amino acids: CASRRLADNTDTQYF. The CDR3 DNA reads TGCGCCAGCAGACGGCTAGCGGACAACACAGATACGCAGTATTTT.

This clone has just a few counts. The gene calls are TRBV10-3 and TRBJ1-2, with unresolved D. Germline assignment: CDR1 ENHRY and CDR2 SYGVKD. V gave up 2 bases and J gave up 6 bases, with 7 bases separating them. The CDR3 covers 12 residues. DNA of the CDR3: TGTGCCATCAGTGAGGCGAAGAATGGCTACACCTTC. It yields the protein CAISEAKNGYTF.

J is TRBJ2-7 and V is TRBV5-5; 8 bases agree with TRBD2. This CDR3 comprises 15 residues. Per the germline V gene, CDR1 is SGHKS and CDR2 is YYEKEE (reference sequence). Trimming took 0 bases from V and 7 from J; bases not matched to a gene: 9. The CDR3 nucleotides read TGTGCCAGCAGCTTGGTTTTAGCGGGAACGCGGGAGCAGTACTTC. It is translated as CASSLVLAGTREQYF.